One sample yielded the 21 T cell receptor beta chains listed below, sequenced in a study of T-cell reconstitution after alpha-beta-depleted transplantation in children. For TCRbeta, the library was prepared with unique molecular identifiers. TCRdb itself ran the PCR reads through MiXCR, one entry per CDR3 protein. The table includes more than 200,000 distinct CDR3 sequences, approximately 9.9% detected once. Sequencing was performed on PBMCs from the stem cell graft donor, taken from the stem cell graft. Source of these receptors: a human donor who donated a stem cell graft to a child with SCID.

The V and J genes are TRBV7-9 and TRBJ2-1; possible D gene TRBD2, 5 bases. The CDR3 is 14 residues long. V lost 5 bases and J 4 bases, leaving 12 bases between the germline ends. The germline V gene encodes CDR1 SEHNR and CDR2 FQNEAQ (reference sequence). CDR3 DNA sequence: TGTGCCAGCAGCATTCTACGGGGATACAATGAGCAGTTCTTC. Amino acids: CASSILRGYNEQFF.

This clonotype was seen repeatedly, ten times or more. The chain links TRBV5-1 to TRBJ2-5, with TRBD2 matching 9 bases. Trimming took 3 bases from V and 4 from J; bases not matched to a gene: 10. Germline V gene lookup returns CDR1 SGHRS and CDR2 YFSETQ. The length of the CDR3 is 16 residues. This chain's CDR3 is CASSSGTSYTSETQYF. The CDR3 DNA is TGCGCCAGCAGCTCCGGGACTAGCTACACGTCAGAGACCCAGTACTTC.

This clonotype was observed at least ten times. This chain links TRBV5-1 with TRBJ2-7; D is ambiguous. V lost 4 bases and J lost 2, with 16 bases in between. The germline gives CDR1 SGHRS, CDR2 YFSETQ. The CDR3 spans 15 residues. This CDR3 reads CASSAVPDTTYEQYF. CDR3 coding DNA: TGCGCCAGCAGCGCGGTGCCCGATACTACCTACGAGCAGTACTTC.

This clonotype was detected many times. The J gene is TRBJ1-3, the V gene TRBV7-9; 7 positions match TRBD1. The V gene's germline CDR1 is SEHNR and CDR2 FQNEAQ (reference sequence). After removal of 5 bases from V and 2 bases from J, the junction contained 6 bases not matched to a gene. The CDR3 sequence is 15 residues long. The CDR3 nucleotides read TGTGCCAGCAGCCAGACAGGGCACCCTGGAAACACCATATATTTT. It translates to CASSQTGHPGNTIYF.

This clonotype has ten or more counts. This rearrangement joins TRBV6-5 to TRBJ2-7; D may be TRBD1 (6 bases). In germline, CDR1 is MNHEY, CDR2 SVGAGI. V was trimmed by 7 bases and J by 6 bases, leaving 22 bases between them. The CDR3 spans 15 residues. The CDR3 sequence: CASNSKPGHRSEQYF. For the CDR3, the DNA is TGTGCCAGCAATTCCAAGCCGGGACACCGTAGCGAGCAGTACTTC.

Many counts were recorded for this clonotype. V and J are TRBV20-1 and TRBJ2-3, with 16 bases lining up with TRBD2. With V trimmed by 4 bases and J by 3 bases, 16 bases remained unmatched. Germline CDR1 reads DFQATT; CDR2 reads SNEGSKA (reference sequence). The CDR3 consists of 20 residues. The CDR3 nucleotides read TGCAGTGCTATTAATTATATTCTGGGACTAGCGGGGGGGATGACAGATACGCAGTATTTT. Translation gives CSAINYILGLAGGMTDTQYF.

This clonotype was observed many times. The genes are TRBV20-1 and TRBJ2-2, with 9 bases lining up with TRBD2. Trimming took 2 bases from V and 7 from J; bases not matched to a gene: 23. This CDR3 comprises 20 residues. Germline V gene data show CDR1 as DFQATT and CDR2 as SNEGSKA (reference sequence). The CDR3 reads CSARSPLGGGALLGDGELFF. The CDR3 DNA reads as TGCAGTGCTAGATCCCCCCTCGGCGGGGGGGCCTTATTGGGTGACGGGGAGCTGTTTTTT.

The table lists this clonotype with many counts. The DNA for the CDR3 is TGTGCCAGCAGTTCCTCAGGGCACACCGGGGAGCTGTTTTTT. Amino acid sequence: CASSSSGHTGELFF. The chain uses TRBV12-3 or TRBV12-4 and TRBJ2-2, with a possible D match to TRBD1 (5 bases). The CDR3 covers 14 residues. The V end lost 4 bases, the J end lost 3 bases, and 9 bases lay between the germline ends.

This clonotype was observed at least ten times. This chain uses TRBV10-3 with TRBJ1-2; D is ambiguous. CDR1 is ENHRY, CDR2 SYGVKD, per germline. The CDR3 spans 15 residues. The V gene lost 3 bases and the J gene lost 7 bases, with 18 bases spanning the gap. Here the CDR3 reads CAISEHLGLVGGYTF. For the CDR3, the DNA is TGTGCCATCAGTGAACACCTGGGTTTAGTAGGTGGCTACACCTTC.

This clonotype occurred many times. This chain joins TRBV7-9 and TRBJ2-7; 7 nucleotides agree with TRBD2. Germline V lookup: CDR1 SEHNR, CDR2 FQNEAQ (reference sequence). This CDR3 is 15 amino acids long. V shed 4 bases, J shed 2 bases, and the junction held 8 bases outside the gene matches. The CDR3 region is CASSSLRGDPYEQYF. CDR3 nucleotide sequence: TGTGCCAGCAGCTCACTACGGGGGGACCCCTACGAGCAGTACTTC.

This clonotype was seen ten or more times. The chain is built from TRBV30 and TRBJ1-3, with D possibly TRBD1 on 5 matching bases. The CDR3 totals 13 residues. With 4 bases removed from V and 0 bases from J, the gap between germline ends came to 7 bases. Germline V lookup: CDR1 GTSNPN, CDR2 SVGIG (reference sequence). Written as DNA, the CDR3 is TGTGCCTGGATCAGGGACTCTGGAAACACCATATATTTT. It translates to CAWIRDSGNTIYF. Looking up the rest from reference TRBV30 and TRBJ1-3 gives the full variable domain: SQTIHQWPATLVQPVGSPLSLECTVEGTSNPNLYWYRQAAGRGLQLLFYSVGIGQISSEVPQNLSASRPQDRQFILSSKKLLLSDSGFYLCAWIRDSGNTIYFGEGSWLTVV.

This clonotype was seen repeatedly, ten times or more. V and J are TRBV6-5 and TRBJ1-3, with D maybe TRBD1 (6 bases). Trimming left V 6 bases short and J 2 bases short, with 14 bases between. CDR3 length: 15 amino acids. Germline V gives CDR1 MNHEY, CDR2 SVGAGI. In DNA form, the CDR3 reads TGTGCCAGCAGCATTACTGGGGGCACTGGAAACACCATATATTTT. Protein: CASSITGGTGNTIYF.

The CDR3 protein is CASSPTPARASNQPQHF. CDR3 DNA: TGCGCCAGCAGCCCAACCCCTGCTAGGGCGAGCAATCAGCCCCAGCATTTT. The chain joins TRBV4-1 to TRBJ1-5; no reliable D call. CDR1 MGHRA and CDR2 YSYEKL come from the germline V gene. This CDR3 is 17 amino acids long. The germline V and J ends were trimmed by 4 bases and 1 base, with 17 bases remaining between them.

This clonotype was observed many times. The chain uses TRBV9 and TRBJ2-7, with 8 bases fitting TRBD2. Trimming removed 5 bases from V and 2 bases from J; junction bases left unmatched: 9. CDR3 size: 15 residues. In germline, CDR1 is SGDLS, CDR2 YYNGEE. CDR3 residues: CASSPEGTRTYEQYF. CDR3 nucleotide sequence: TGTGCCAGCAGTCCCGAGGGGACTAGGACCTACGAGCAGTACTTC.

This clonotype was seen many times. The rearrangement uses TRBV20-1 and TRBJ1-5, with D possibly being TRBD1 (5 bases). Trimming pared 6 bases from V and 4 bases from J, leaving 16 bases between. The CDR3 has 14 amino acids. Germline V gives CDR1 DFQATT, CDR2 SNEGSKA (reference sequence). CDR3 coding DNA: TGCAGTGCCGCGATGCAGGGACCGAATCAGCCCCAGCATTTT. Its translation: CSAAMQGPNQPQHF.

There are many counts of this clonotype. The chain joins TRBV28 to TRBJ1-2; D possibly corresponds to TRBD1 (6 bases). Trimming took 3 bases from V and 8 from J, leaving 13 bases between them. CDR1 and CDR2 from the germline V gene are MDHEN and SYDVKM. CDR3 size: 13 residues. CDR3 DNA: TGTGCCAGCAGTTTTGGTAGCGGGGGCGGCTACACCTTC. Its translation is CASSFGSGGGYTF.

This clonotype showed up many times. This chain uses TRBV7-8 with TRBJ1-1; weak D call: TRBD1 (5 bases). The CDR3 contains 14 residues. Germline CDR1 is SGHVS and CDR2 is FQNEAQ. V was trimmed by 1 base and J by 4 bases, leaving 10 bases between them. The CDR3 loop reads CASSLGAGPTEAFF. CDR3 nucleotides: TGTGCCAGCAGCTTAGGGGCAGGGCCCACTGAAGCTTTCTTT.

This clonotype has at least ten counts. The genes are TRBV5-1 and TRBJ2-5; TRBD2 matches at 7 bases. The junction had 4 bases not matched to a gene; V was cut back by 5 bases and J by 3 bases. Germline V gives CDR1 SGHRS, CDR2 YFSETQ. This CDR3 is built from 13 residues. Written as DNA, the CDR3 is TGCGCCAGCAGTCGGCGGGAGAAAGAGACCCAGTACTTC. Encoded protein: CASSRREKETQYF.

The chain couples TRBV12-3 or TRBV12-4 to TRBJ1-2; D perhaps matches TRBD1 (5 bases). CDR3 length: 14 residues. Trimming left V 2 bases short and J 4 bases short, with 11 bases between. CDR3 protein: CASSLTREVYGYTF. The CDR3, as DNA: TGTGCCAGCAGTTTAACCAGGGAGGTCTATGGCTACACCTTC.

Here the CDR3 DNA reads TGCGCCAGCAGCTTGCCGGGCGCAGGAAATGGCTACACCTTC. It codes for CASSLPGAGNGYTF. The V call is TRBV5-1, the J call TRBJ1-2; D gene ambiguous. The ends were cut back, 1 base at V and 6 bases at J, with 13 bases in the middle. CDR1 is SGHRS, CDR2 YFSETQ, per germline. The CDR3 contains 14 residues.

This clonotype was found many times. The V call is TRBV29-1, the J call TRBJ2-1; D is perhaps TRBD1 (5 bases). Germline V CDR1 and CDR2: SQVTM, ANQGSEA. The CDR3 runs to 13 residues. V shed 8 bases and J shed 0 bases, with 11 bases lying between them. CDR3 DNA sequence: TGCAGCTCCGACAGTTCCTCCTACAATGAGCAGTTCTTC. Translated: CSSDSSSYNEQFF.